The 2 T cell receptor beta chains listed next were all sequenced from one sample in a study of cytomegalovirus exposure and HLA in healthy donors. The PCR used 60 Vbeta and 13 Jbeta primers. Sequencing was performed with immunoSEQ multiplex PCR; in TCRdb, only in-frame clones are kept and a portion is missing. Of roughly 180,000 clones listed, 70% to 85% were seen once; the top ten hold about 4%. The specimen was PBMCs. Receptors originate from a woman aged 55-69 years in good health and CMV-seropositive.

The chain joins TRBV7-9 to TRBJ2-3; 8 nucleotides align to TRBD1. Trimming at V came to 6 bases and at J to 2 bases, leaving 10 bases not matched to a gene. The CDR3 is 16 amino acids. Germline V gene sequence: CDR1 SEHNR, CDR2 FQNEAQ (reference sequence). CDR3 nucleotides: TGTGCCAGCAGGTACGGACAGGGTATCAACACAGATACGCAGTATTTT. Protein sequence: CASRYGQGINTDTQYF.

The V and J genes are TRBV5-4 and TRBJ2-3; D might be TRBD1 (5 bases). The CDR3 spans 13 residues. Trimming shortened V by 0 bases and J by 5 bases, and 7 bases separated the two germline ends. Germline V lookup: CDR1 SGHNT, CDR2 YYREEE (reference sequence). As DNA, the CDR3 is TGTGCCAGCAGCTTGGAAGGGGAAGATACGCAGTATTTT. This codes for CASSLEGEDTQYF.